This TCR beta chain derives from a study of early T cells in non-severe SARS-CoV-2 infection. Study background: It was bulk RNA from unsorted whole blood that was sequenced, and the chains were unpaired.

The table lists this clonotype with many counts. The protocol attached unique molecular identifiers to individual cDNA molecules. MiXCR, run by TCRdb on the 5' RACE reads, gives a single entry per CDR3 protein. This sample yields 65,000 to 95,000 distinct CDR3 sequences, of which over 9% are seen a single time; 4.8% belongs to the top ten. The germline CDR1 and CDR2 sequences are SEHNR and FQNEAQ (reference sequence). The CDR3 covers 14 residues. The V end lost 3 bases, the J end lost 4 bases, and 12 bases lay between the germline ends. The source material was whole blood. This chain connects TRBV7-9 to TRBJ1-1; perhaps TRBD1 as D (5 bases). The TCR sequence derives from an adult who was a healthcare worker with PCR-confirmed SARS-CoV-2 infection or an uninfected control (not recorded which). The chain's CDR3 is CASSFPPGGTEAFF. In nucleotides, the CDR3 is TGTGCCAGCAGCTTCCCGCCCGGGGGCACTGAAGCTTTCTTT. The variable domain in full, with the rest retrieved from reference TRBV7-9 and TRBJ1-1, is DTGVSQNPRHKITKRGQNVTFRCDPISEHNRLYWYRQTLGQGPEFLTYFQNEAQLEKSRLLSDRFSAERPKGSFSTLEIQRTEQGDSAMYLCASSFPPGGTEAFFGQGTRLTVV.